The rows below give T cell receptor beta chains drawn from one sample of a study of T cell repertoires in cytomegalovirus infection. TCRdb analysed the reads with MiXCR anew, one entry per CDR3 protein. The sample has 90,000 to 120,000 distinct CDR3 sequences, over 40% seen once. These TCRs' antigens remain unknown. Specimen: CD8+ T cells from cultured PBMCs, collected from culture after CMV antigen stimulation. These receptors all stem from a human donor in good health (CMV status not recorded). Some clones in this sample may be carry-over from other donors' samples. Both conserved end residues are part of each CDR3. A D gene is named only where the DNA matches it firmly. The listing skips clone size in some rows; elsewhere it reads once, few, many or a size class.

.	TRBJ2-1	.	TRBV6-1	CASSEEVGDYNEQFF	TGTGCCAGCAGTGAAGAAGTGGGGGACTACAATGAGCAGTTCTTC
.	TRBJ2-3	.	TRBV10-3	CAIRTDDLSDTQYF	TGTGCCATCAGGACCGACGATCTGTCAGATACGCAGTATTTT
.	TRBJ2-1	.	TRBV27	CASSLSRGGDEQFF	TGTGCCAGCAGTTTATCGAGGGGAGGCGATGAGCAGTTCTTC
TRBD1	TRBJ1-1	few	TRBV24-1	CATSDQTGCELAFF	TGTGCCACCAGTGATCAGACAGGGTGCGAATTGGCTTTCTTT
.	TRBJ1-6	few	TRBV12-3/TRBV12-4	CASSLGDSNSPLHF	TGTGCCAGCAGCTTGGGGGATTCGAATTCACCCCTCCACTTT
.	TRBJ2-1	.	TRBV4-1	CASSHLDGGPYNEQFF	TGCGCCAGCAGCCATCTCGACGGGGGGCCCTACAATGAGCAGTTCTTC
TRBD1	TRBJ1-2	.	TRBV29-1	CSVEKGGGYTF	TGCAGCGTTGAAAAAGGGGGCGGCTACACCTTC
.	TRBJ2-2	.	TRBV7-3	CASSLDGSTGELFF	TGTGCCAGCAGCTTAGATGGATCCACCGGGGAGCTGTTTTTT
.	TRBJ2-3	.	TRBV7-8	CASSLIPVPSTDTQYF	TGTGCCAGCAGCTTAATCCCGGTCCCTAGCACAGATACGCAGTATTTT
.	TRBJ1-4	.	TRBV7-6	CASSLEQVGATTNEKLFF	TGTGCCAGCAGCTTAGAACAGGTCGGAGCCACAACTAATGAAAAACTGTTTTTT